This T cell receptor (beta chain) came from a study of blood T cell repertoires in COVID-19 (dated by TCRdb to 2020 to 2021). About the full investigation: The collaborator samples originated in the United States, Italy and Spain and spanned the acute and convalescent phases of COVID-19. The material from the prospective study consisted of cDNA or gDNA derived from T cells, B-cell-depleted T cells, or PBMCs. Deeply sampled blood TCRbeta repertoires from subjects exposed to, actively infected with, or recovered from COVID-19 were included in the dataset. The repertoires were released in a freely available public database meant as a resource for research on the immune response to SARS-CoV-2. Samples were obtained from the ongoing ImmuneRACE study (first 160 participants) and from 950 to 1,500 subjects provided by 6 global collaborators. Sample metadata almost always included a de-identified subject ID, COVID-19 status, age in years and sex. Where available, HLA class I and class II types were taken from metadata supplied by the sample provider and were not determined by assay-based typing.

Trimming accounts for 8 bases at V and 8 bases at J, while the number of junction bases matched to no gene is 5. From the cysteine through the phenylalanine, the CDR3 covers 12 amino acids. The retained sequence is limited to the CDR3, 36 bases, with the frame set at the first base. The immunoSEQ Assay, a bias-controlled multiplex PCR, was used to amplify TCRbeta CDR3 regions from genomic DNA. The authors processed their data as follows. The number of nucleated cells in each sample was estimated from the amplification of reference gene primers within the assay. To quantify the absolute abundance of each unique TCRbeta CDR3 rearrangement, sequence reads were collapsed and filtered. For each sample, productive Simpson clonality was calculated by taking the square root of Simpson's diversity index across productive rearrangements. In its TCRdb copy, this immuneACCESS table keeps in-frame sequences only and misses some clones. Where compared with another copy, unresolved V genes explain less than half of these, and the others have no known cause. Clone size and V and J calls were adopted from that table, with D and trimming inferred from the DNA. The sample table holds fewer than 10,000 clones, of which less than 90% were seen once. 7.2% of the sample comes from the top ten.

The collaborating institutions used their own protocols to collect whole blood in K2EDTA tubes. For TCRbeta analysis, collaborator samples were shipped as frozen whole blood, as isolated PBMCs, or as DNA extracted from either sample type. Study-level results and caveats: The quantity of clinical and demographic metadata differed by source and by participant and was supplied without curation.

This clone showed up just once. No cognate antigen has been identified for it. Per-nucleotide qualities are absent, and no much larger clonotype sits a single base away. The chain links TRBV12-3 or TRBV12-4 with TRBJ2-1, with 8 bases matching TRBD2. Sequenced sample: peripheral blood. The TCR was taken from a human donor with active COVID-19. The donor label of this sample is uncertain. The sequenced DNA: TGTGCCAGCCGGGGGGGTAGGGATGAGCAGTTCTTC. This yields the protein CASRGGRDEQFF.